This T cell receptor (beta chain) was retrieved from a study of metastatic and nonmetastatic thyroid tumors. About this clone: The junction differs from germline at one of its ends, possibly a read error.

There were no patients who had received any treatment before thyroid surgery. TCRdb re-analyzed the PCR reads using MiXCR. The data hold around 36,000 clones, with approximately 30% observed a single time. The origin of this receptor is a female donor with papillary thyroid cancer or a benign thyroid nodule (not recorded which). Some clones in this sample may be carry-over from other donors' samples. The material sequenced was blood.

The CDR3 sequence: CASTWIPDGYSF. Written as DNA, the CDR3 is TGTGCCAGTACCTGGATCCCGGATGGCTACTCCTTC. V is TRBV28 and J is TRBJ1-2; D is unclear. The germline CDR1 and CDR2 sequences are MDHEN and SYDVKM. This CDR3 is built from 12 residues.